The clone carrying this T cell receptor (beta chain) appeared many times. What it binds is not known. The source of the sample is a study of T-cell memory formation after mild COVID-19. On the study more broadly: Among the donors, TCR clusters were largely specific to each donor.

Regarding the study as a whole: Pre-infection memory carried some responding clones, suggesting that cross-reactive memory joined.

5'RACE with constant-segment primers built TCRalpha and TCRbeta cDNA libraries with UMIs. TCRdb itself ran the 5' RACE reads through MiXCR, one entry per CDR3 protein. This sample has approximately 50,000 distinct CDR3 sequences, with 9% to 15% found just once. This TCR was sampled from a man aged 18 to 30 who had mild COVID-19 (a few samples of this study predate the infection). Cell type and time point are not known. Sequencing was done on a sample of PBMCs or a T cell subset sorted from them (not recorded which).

CDR3 loop: CASSLFQASSYEQYF. The CDR3 DNA reads as TGCGCCAGCAGCTTGTTTCAGGCATCTTCCTACGAGCAGTACTTC. The chain couples TRBV5-1 to TRBJ2-7; D unclear. Trimming left V 1 base short and J 1 base short, with 12 bases between. The germline gives CDR1 SGHRS, CDR2 YFSETQ. The CDR3 totals 15 residues.